Sequencing of this T cell receptor (beta chain) was carried out in a study of T cell changes during pregnancy in multiple sclerosis. CDR3 size: 16 residues. Germline values: CDR1 LNHNV, CDR2 YYDKDF (reference sequence). The V segment lost 5 bases and the J segment 0 bases; nucleotides outside the gene matches: 9. A few counts support this clone. Assay: immunoSEQ multiplex PCR; the TCRdb copy retains only in-frame clones and omits some. The repertoire consists of around 20,000 clones, with more than 70% occurring once and the leading ten covering 1.3%. This material consisted of CD4+ T cells from peripheral blood mononuclear cells, taken in the first trimester of pregnancy. The TCR comes from a female donor in good health, enrolled as a control in a pregnancy study. The rearrangement uses TRBV15 and TRBJ2-7; 8 bases fit TRBD1. CDR3 protein: CATSDPGQGSSYEQYF. DNA for the CDR3: TGTGCCACCAGCGACCCTGGACAGGGCTCCTCCTACGAGCAGTACTTC.